These 14 T cell receptor beta chains were all obtained from the same sample, sequenced in a study of blood T cell repertoires in COVID-19. TCRdb's copy holds only in-frame clones and misses some; the assay was immunoSEQ multiplex PCR. The sample yields around 290,000 clones, 91% seen once. Sequencing used peripheral blood. The receptors here all came from a woman in her twenties or thirties with COVID-19, enrolled during active disease.

The chain has TRBV18 and TRBJ2-7; TRBD2 matches at 12 bases. V lost 6 bases to trimming and J lost 2 bases; unmatched junction nucleotides: 2. This CDR3 spans 14 amino acids. Germline V lookup: CDR1 KGHSH, CDR2 LQKENI. CDR3 in amino acids: CASSRLAGAYEQYF. The DNA of the CDR3 is TGTGCCAGCTCCCGACTAGCGGGGGCCTACGAGCAGTACTTC.

This chain uses TRBV5-5 with TRBJ2-6; 7 bases align to TRBD1. Germline lookup yields CDR1 SGHKS and CDR2 YYEKEE (reference sequence). This CDR3 has 18 residues. Trimming at V came to 4 bases and at J to 2 bases, leaving 12 bases not matched to a gene. The CDR3 loop reads CASSRMTGIGPGANVLTF. The DNA of the CDR3 is TGTGCCAGCAGCCGAATGACAGGGATAGGTCCTGGGGCCAACGTCCTGACTTTC.

CDR3 sequence: CSVGQGAGELFF. The CDR3 DNA follows: TGCAGCGTTGGCCAGGGGGCCGGGGAGCTGTTTTTT. This chain connects TRBV29-1 to TRBJ2-2; 7 nucleotides match TRBD1. Germline lookup yields CDR1 SQVTM and CDR2 ANQGSEA. J was trimmed by 6 bases and V by 4 bases; bases with no gene match: 2. The CDR3 spans 12 residues.

Turning to this clone: Other DNA sequences in this sample translate to the same CDR3. J is TRBJ2-7 and V is TRBV14; D remains unclear. V lost 1 base, J lost 3 bases, and 4 bases lay in between. The germline V gene encodes CDR1 SGHDN and CDR2 FVKESK. The length of the CDR3 is 12 residues. The CDR3 region is CASSQGSYEQYF. In nucleotides, the CDR3 is TGTGCCAGCAGCCAAGGCAGCTACGAGCAGTACTTC.

This clone is a singleton in its sample. This chain links TRBV7-2 with TRBJ1-1; D might be TRBD1 (5 bases). The ends were cut back, 2 bases at V and 0 bases at J, with 10 bases in the middle. Germline V gives CDR1 SGHTA, CDR2 FQGNSA. This CDR3 has 15 residues. The CDR3 region has the DNA TGTGCCAGCAGCTTAAGCACAGGCATGAACACTGAAGCTTTCTTT. It specifies CASSLSTGMNTEAFF.

The genes are TRBV3-1 (or the pseudogene TRBV3-2) and TRBJ1-1, with D possibly matching TRBD1 (5 bases). With 1 base removed from V and 1 base from J, the gap between germline ends came to 10 bases. The CDR3 totals 15 residues. Germline CDR1 reads LGHDT; CDR2 reads YNNKEL (reference sequence). DNA of the CDR3: TGTGCCAGCAGCCAAGGTCCGGGGGGGAACACTGAAGCTTTCTTT. Its translation: CASSQGPGGNTEAFF.

The chain joins TRBV2 to TRBJ2-7; no reliable D call. The CDR3 is 11 residues long. V lost 5 bases, J lost 6 bases, and 8 bases lay in between. Germline V gene data show CDR1 as SNHLY and CDR2 as FYNNEI. The CDR3 is CASSPIGEQYF. Written as DNA, the CDR3 is TGTGCCAGCAGTCCCATCGGCGAGCAGTACTTC.

The chain uses TRBV11-3 and TRBJ1-1, with unresolved D. Germline V gene lookup returns CDR1 SGHNT and CDR2 YENEEA. The CDR3 runs 13 residues. The V and J ends lost 2 bases and 1 base respectively, with 5 bases between them. The CDR3 sequence: CASSLSGNTEAFF. The CDR3 DNA reads as TGTGCCAGCAGCTTATCAGGGAACACTGAAGCTTTCTTT.

The chain couples TRBV9 to TRBJ1-4; 7 bases agree with TRBD1. Losses at the gene ends were 5 bases for V and 6 bases for J; bases not matched to a gene: 4. The V gene's germline CDR1 is SGDLS and CDR2 YYNGEE. CDR3 length: 13 residues. CDR3 DNA sequence: TGTGCCAGCAGTACAGGGGTAGATGAAAAACTGTTTTTT. It translates to CASSTGVDEKLFF.

The rearrangement links TRBV7-9 to TRBJ2-7; D ambiguous. Trimming cost V 5 bases and J 2 bases, with 19 bases left between them. From germline, CDR1 is SEHNR and CDR2 FQNEAQ (reference sequence). There are 16 residues in the CDR3. Here the CDR3 reads CASSNLEDSQPYEQYF. The DNA of the CDR3 is TGTGCCAGCAGCAATCTAGAAGATTCCCAACCCTACGAGCAGTACTTC.

This sequence joins TRBV19 and TRBJ1-1; a weak D match, TRBD1 (5 bases). Trimming removed 8 bases from V and 0 bases from J, with 19 bases in between. CDR3 length: 16 amino acids. CDR1 is LNHDA and CDR2 is SQIVND in the germline V gene (reference sequence). The CDR3 sequence is CASVGLRYSMNTEAFF. CDR3 nucleotide sequence: TGTGCCAGTGTGGGACTACGCTATTCTATGAACACTGAAGCTTTCTTT.

This chain uses TRBV5-4 with TRBJ1-4; a possible D gene is TRBD1 (5 bases). Germline assignment: CDR1 SGHNT and CDR2 YYREEE (reference sequence). The germline V and J ends were trimmed by 4 bases and 8 bases, with 12 bases remaining between them. CDR3 length: 13 residues. CDR3 nucleotides: TGTGCCAGCAGCCAGGGACTTGGGGAAAAACTGTTTTTT. Its translation is CASSQGLGEKLFF.

V and J are TRBV28 and TRBJ1-1; TRBD1 matches 7 bases. The CDR3 is made up of 15 amino acids. Germline values: CDR1 MDHEN, CDR2 SYDVKM. V was pared by 6 bases and J by 4 bases, with 11 bases of the junction left unmatched. The CDR3, as DNA: TGTGCCAGCAGCCCTATACAGGGGCTGGGCACTGAAGCTTTCTTT. Translating it yields CASSPIQGLGTEAFF.

In its sample, this clone was seen once. The genes are TRBV27 and TRBJ2-2, with 8 bases identical to TRBD2. Germline V gene data show CDR1 as MNHEY and CDR2 as SMNVEV (reference sequence). J lost 3 bases, V lost 6 bases, and 3 bases had no gene match. This CDR3 spans 14 amino acids. In nucleotides, the CDR3 is TGTGCCAGCAGGCTAGCGGGTTACACCGGGGAGCTGTTTTTT. Amino acid sequence: CASRLAGYTGELFF.